Each of the 32 T cell receptor beta chains below was sequenced from the same sample in a study of response to subunit inactivated influenza vaccine. TCRdb redid the calling of the RT-PCR reads with MiXCR, one entry per CDR3 protein. There are 500,000 to 650,000 distinct CDR3 sequences in the sample; around 8% occur only once, and over 10% lies in the top ten. Specimen: PBMCs from blood, collected around 25 months after vaccination. The source of these receptors is a man aged 50 to 69 who received an inactivated influenza vaccine.

V gene TRBV10-3 combines with J gene TRBJ2-5; tentatively, D is TRBD1 (6 bases). From germline, CDR1 is ENHRY and CDR2 SYGVKD. The CDR3 loop spans 13 amino acids. The V end lost 6 bases, the J end lost 1 base, and 9 bases lay between the germline ends. DNA for the CDR3: TGTGCCATCAGCGGGACAAGCCAAGAGACCCAGTACTTC. Translating gives CAISGTSQETQYF.

The CDR3 DNA is TGTGCCAGCTGCGGAGCCGGGACTAGGTCCTACGAGCAGTACTTC. Amino acids: CASCGAGTRSYEQYF. The rearrangement uses TRBV3-1 and TRBJ2-7; TRBD2 matches at 8 bases. The ends lost 8 bases at V and 1 base at J; junction bases unmatched: 10. Looked up from germline, CDR1 is LGHDT and CDR2 is YNNKEL (reference sequence). This CDR3 is 15 amino acids long.

This clonotype was recorded many times. The chain joins TRBV25-1 to TRBJ2-7, with TRBD1 matching 9 bases. The CDR3 spans 16 residues. Germline values: CDR1 MGHDK, CDR2 SYGVNS. The J segment lost 0 bases and the V segment lost 1 base, leaving 4 bases of the junction unmatched. The CDR3 region is CASSEFGQGISYEQYF. As DNA, the CDR3 is TGTGCCAGCAGTGAATTCGGACAGGGGATCTCCTACGAGCAGTACTTC.

This clonotype was counted many times. The V and J genes are TRBV7-9 and TRBJ2-1, with 14 bases identical to TRBD2. From germline, CDR1 is SEHNR and CDR2 FQNEAQ (reference sequence). The CDR3 runs to 16 residues. With V trimmed by 5 bases and J by 10 bases, 10 bases remained unmatched. The CDR3 reads CASSLTTSGRAWEQFF. CDR3 DNA: TGTGCCAGCAGCCTCACGACTAGCGGGAGGGCCTGGGAGCAGTTCTTC.

The rearrangement joins TRBV2 to TRBJ1-1; D remains ambiguous. From germline, CDR1 is SNHLY and CDR2 FYNNEI. Trimming removed 1 base from V and 6 bases from J, with 6 bases in between. This CDR3 is 12 amino acids long. The chain's CDR3 is CASSEEVAEAFF. The DNA of the CDR3 is TGTGCCAGCAGTGAAGAGGTGGCTGAAGCTTTCTTT.

This clonotype was seen at least ten times. This rearrangement joins TRBV20-1 to TRBJ2-5; a weak D match, TRBD1 (5 bases). CDR1 and CDR2 from the germline V gene are DFQATT and SNEGSKA (reference sequence). Trimming stripped 0 bases from V and 11 bases from J, with 13 bases between. The CDR3 has 12 amino acids. The CDR3 DNA is TGCAGTGCTAGAGATCGTCGACAGCATCAGTACTTC. Translated: CSARDRRQHQYF.

This clonotype was detected a few times. The V gene is TRBV5-1, the J gene TRBJ2-1, with TRBD2 as a possible D gene (6 bases). The ends were cut back, 4 bases at V and 8 bases at J, with 19 bases in the middle. Germline loops: CDR1 SGHRS, CDR2 YFSETQ. The CDR3 sequence is 15 residues long. The CDR3 region has the DNA TGCGCCAGCAGCAAAAAGGGACTCTTTGTCTATGAGCAGTTCTTC. Encoded protein: CASSKKGLFVYEQFF.

This clonotype was found a few times. The V call is TRBV20-1, the J call TRBJ1-2; TRBD1 is a possible D gene (5 bases). V was clipped by 3 bases and J by 3 bases, with 11 bases between them. CDR3 size: 13 residues. Germline CDR1 DFQATT, CDR2 SNEGSKA (reference sequence). CDR3 in DNA: TGCAGTGCTAGTATCCGGGGGGACTATGGCTACACCTTC. Amino acid sequence: CSASIRGDYGYTF.

This clonotype was found a few times. This chain links TRBV3-1 with TRBJ1-1; TRBD1 is a possible D gene (6 bases). Trimming stripped 10 bases from V and 6 bases from J, with 24 bases between. Per germline, CDR1 LGHDT and CDR2 YNNKEL (reference sequence). The CDR3 extends over 15 amino acids. The CDR3, as DNA: TGTGCCACCAAAACGAAGGGGGGGGATGGTTCTGAAGCTTTCTTT. Protein product: CATKTKGGDGSEAFF.

This chain uses TRBV5-1 with TRBJ2-1, with D maybe TRBD2 (5 bases). This CDR3 has 15 amino acids. Trimming removed 3 bases from V and 7 bases from J, with 17 bases in between. The germline V gene encodes CDR1 SGHRS and CDR2 YFSETQ. The CDR3 loop is CASSYEPGIVNEQFF. Written as DNA, the CDR3 is TGCGCCAGCAGCTATGAGCCGGGGATCGTTAATGAGCAGTTCTTC. The full variable domain, its missing parts supplied by reference TRBV5-1 and TRBJ2-1, is KAGVTQTPRYLIKTRGQQVTLSCSPISGHRSVSWYQQTPGQGLQFLFEYFSETQRNKGNFPGRFSGRQFSNSRSEMNVSTLELGDSALYLCASSYEPGIVNEQFFGPGTRLTVL.

This clonotype was counted only a few times. The chain links TRBV20-1 to TRBJ2-1; TRBD2 matches 16 bases. Germline V gives CDR1 DFQATT, CDR2 SNEGSKA (reference sequence). The CDR3 runs 18 residues. V dropped 4 bases and J dropped 3; count of bases not matched to a gene: 9. This chain's CDR3 is CSAITGTSGGASYNEQFF. CDR3 DNA sequence: TGCAGTGCTATAACCGGGACTAGCGGGGGGGCGAGCTACAATGAGCAGTTCTTC.

This clonotype was counted at least ten times. The chain carries TRBV6-1 and TRBJ2-7; TRBD2 aligns across 12 bases. This CDR3 has 15 residues. Germline trimming cut 5 bases from V and 4 bases from J; bases unmatched to any gene: 6. Germline V gene sequence: CDR1 MNHNS, CDR2 SASEGT. CDR3 in amino acids: CASSPQLAGGYEQYF. The DNA for the CDR3 is TGTGCCAGCAGTCCCCAACTAGCGGGGGGTTACGAGCAGTACTTC.

Only a few counts were recorded for this clonotype. V usage is TRBV7-2 and J usage is TRBJ2-7, with TRBD2 identical over 7 bases. This CDR3 has 17 residues. J gave up 2 bases and V 9 bases, and 19 bases lay outside the gene matches. The germline V gene encodes CDR1 SGHTA and CDR2 FQGNSA. The CDR3 coding sequence is TGTGCCAGTCTTCCGACCCCCGGCCGGGGGAGGGCCTACGAGCAGTACTTC. It specifies CASLPTPGRGRAYEQYF.

The table lists this clonotype with a few counts. The chain links TRBV25-1 to TRBJ2-2; D is undetermined. CDR3 size: 12 residues. Trimming cost V 4 bases and J 6 bases, with 6 bases left between them. CDR1 is MGHDK, CDR2 SYGVNS, per germline. CDR3 sequence reads: CASSARAGELFF. CDR3 nucleotides: TGTGCCAGCAGTGCTAGGGCCGGGGAGCTGTTTTTT.

Ten or more counts support this clonotype. The V gene is TRBV12-3 or TRBV12-4, the J gene TRBJ2-1; 7 positions match TRBD1. The CDR3 consists of 15 residues. Unmatched junction bases numbered 11, after V lost 6 bases and J lost 6 bases. The CDR3 region is CASSRGQLSFNEQFF. CDR3 nucleotide sequence: TGTGCCAGCAGCCGGGGACAGTTGAGTTTCAATGAGCAGTTCTTC.

This clonotype was detected ten times or more. The V and J genes are TRBV9 and TRBJ2-5, with D hard to call. Trimming removed 3 bases at V and 2 bases at J, with 14 bases between. Germline V gene sequence: CDR1 SGDLS, CDR2 YYNGEE. There are 15 residues in the CDR3. This CDR3 reads CASSARLGQQETQYF. The CDR3 DNA follows: TGTGCCAGCAGCGCCAGGTTGGGTCAACAAGAGACCCAGTACTTC.

This clonotype was observed many times. The V call is TRBV27, the J call TRBJ1-5; 7 bases agree with TRBD1. The J segment lost 6 bases and the V segment lost 4 bases, leaving 15 bases of the junction unmatched. This CDR3 is built from 17 residues. Germline V gene data show CDR1 as MNHEY and CDR2 as SMNVEV (reference sequence). CDR3 in amino acids: CASSSPPEGAPRQPQHF. The CDR3 DNA is TGTGCCAGCAGTTCTCCCCCCGAGGGGGCTCCGCGTCAGCCCCAGCATTTT.

This sequence joins TRBV11-3 and TRBJ2-7, with 7 bases fitting TRBD1. Germline V gene lookup returns CDR1 SGHNT and CDR2 YENEEA. J gave up 5 bases and V 5 bases, and 6 bases lay outside the gene matches. The CDR3 covers 13 residues. CDR3 loop: CASSQGTANEQYF. CDR3 coding DNA: TGTGCCAGCAGCCAAGGGACAGCTAACGAGCAGTACTTC. The full variable domain, its missing parts supplied by reference TRBV11-3 and TRBJ2-7, is EAGVVQSPRYKIIEKKQPVAFWCNPISGHNTLYWYLQNLGQGPELLIRYENEEAVDDSQLPKDRFSAERLKGVDSTLKIQPAELGDSAVYLCASSQGTANEQYFGPGTRLTVT.

V usage is TRBV20-1 and J usage is TRBJ2-1; 13 bases fit TRBD2. This CDR3 comprises 16 residues. Unmatched junction bases numbered 10, after V lost 1 base and J lost 10 bases. Germline lookup yields CDR1 DFQATT and CDR2 SNEGSKA (reference sequence). CDR3 sequence reads: CSARGQTSGGPGEQFF. In DNA, the CDR3 is TGCAGTGCTAGAGGACAGACTAGCGGGGGGCCCGGGGAGCAGTTCTTC.

The chain employs TRBV10-3 and TRBJ2-7, with D maybe TRBD1 (5 bases). Per germline, CDR1 ENHRY and CDR2 SYGVKD. V was trimmed by 8 bases and J by 3 bases, leaving 14 bases between them. This CDR3 spans 13 amino acids. CDR3 nucleotides: TGTGCCATCGGACCCACTGACAGCTACGAGCAGTACTTC. It encodes CAIGPTDSYEQYF.

This clonotype occurred a few times. The chain carries TRBV11-3 and TRBJ2-1; 9 nucleotides match TRBD1. Trimming removed 3 bases from V and 8 bases from J; junction bases left unmatched: 5. The CDR3 is made up of 14 amino acids. The V gene's germline CDR1 is SGHNT and CDR2 YENEEA. The CDR3 sequence is CASSLTGGIHEQFF. The DNA for the CDR3 is TGTGCCAGCAGCTTGACAGGGGGAATTCATGAGCAGTTCTTC.

There are a few counts of this clonotype. The CDR3 DNA reads TGCAGTGCTTTTACGTTGGGGACAGACCAAGAGACCCAGTACTTC. Its protein is CSAFTLGTDQETQYF. The V gene is TRBV20-1, the J gene TRBJ2-5; 7 bases map to TRBD1. The germline V gene has CDR1 DFQATT and CDR2 SNEGSKA (reference sequence). The CDR3 consists of 15 residues. V gave up 5 bases and J gave up 0 bases; unmatched junction bases: 9.

As regards this clonotype: A clone one base away is much larger, so this may be a read error. This chain uses TRBV7-9 with TRBJ2-1, with D unresolved. There are 12 residues in the CDR3. Germline-derived CDR1 and CDR2 are SEHNR and FQNEAQ (reference sequence). CDR3 coding DNA: TGTGCCGGCAGCTTTGACCCAGATGAGCAGTTCTTC. Protein product: CAGSFDPDEQFF.

This clonotype came up many times. The chain couples TRBV4-1 to TRBJ1-1; 7 bases fit TRBD1. The CDR3 is 15 residues long. V was pared by 0 bases and J by 6 bases, with 7 bases of the junction left unmatched. In germline, CDR1 is MGHRA, CDR2 YSYEKL. CDR3 sequence (DNA): TGCGCCAGCAGCCAAGAAAGGGGGCTTCGTTCTGAAGCTTTCTTT. Translation gives CASSQERGLRSEAFF.

This clonotype was recorded a few times. The chain has TRBV5-1 and TRBJ2-1; TRBD2 matches 8 bases. Germline assignment: CDR1 SGHRS and CDR2 YFSETQ. Trimming at V came to 0 bases and at J to 2 bases, leaving 10 bases not matched to a gene. The CDR3 is 18 amino acids. The CDR3 region has the DNA TGCGCCAGCAGCTTGGCCGTGGGTAGCGGGATCACCTACAATGAGCAGTTCTTC. Its protein is CASSLAVGSGITYNEQFF.

This clonotype was detected ten times or more. J is TRBJ1-1 and V is TRBV5-1; no firm D call. The CDR3 runs 14 residues. Germline CDR1 is SGHRS and CDR2 is YFSETQ. Trimming removed 7 bases at V and 0 bases at J, with 13 bases between. CDR3 DNA sequence: TGCGCCAGCTTACCCGAGCCCATGAACACTGAAGCTTTCTTT. It specifies CASLPEPMNTEAFF.

V usage is TRBV6-2 or TRBV6-3 and J usage is TRBJ1-2, with 10 nucleotides matching TRBD1. Germline CDR1 reads MNHEY; CDR2 reads SVGEGT. The CDR3 consists of 16 residues. The J segment lost 6 bases and the V segment lost 2 bases, leaving 9 bases of the junction unmatched. In DNA, the CDR3 is TGTGCCAGCAGTTACATGTCGACAGGGGGCATGAATGGCTACACCTTC. Translating gives CASSYMSTGGMNGYTF.

This clonotype was picked up many times. For the CDR3, the DNA is TGTGCCAGCAGTTTATCGCCTCTAGCGGTTGAGCAGTTCTTC. It is translated as CASSLSPLAVEQFF. This chain uses TRBV27 with TRBJ2-1, with TRBD2 matching 7 bases. Germline CDR1 MNHEY, CDR2 SMNVEV (reference sequence). This CDR3 region has 14 residues. V lost 0 bases to trimming and J lost 9 bases; unmatched junction nucleotides: 5.

The CDR3 coding sequence is TGCAGTGCTAGGGGGATGACAGATACGCAGTATTTT. Amino acids: CSARGMTDTQYF. The chain employs TRBV20-1 and TRBJ2-3; D remains ambiguous. The CDR3 covers 12 residues. Trimming took off 3 bases at V and 3 bases at J, with 7 bases between the two ends. CDR1 is DFQATT and CDR2 is SNEGSKA in the germline V gene (reference sequence).

At least ten counts were recorded for this clonotype. The chain employs TRBV5-1 and TRBJ2-3, with D unclear. The germline CDR1 and CDR2 sequences are SGHRS and YFSETQ. Trimming took 0 bases from V and 2 from J, leaving 7 bases between them. The length of the CDR3 is 14 residues. CDR3 amino acids: CASSLGGHTDTQYF. Here the CDR3 DNA reads TGCGCCAGCAGCTTGGGAGGCCACACAGATACGCAGTATTTT.

This clonotype was recorded a few times. The CDR3 here is CASRETGTSGRAANTGELFF. CDR3 sequence (DNA): TGTGCCAGCAGAGAAACAGGGACTAGCGGGAGGGCCGCGAACACCGGGGAGCTGTTTTTT. This chain links TRBV6-1 with TRBJ2-2, with 16 bases fitting TRBD2. CDR1 and CDR2 (germline): MNHNS, SASEGT. V trimming: 6 bases; J trimming: 0 bases; junction bases outside the gene matches: 10. The CDR3 sequence is 20 residues long.

This clonotype occurred a few times. The chain uses TRBV7-8 and TRBJ2-2; a weak D match, TRBD2 (5 bases). The V end was cut by 1 base, the J end by 4 bases, with 13 bases between. The CDR3 spans 16 residues. Looked up from germline, CDR1 is SGHVS and CDR2 is FQNEAQ. Written as DNA, the CDR3 is TGTGCCAGCAGCTTAGTCGCGGCGGCGGGCACCGGGGAGCTGTTTTTT. Protein product: CASSLVAAAGTGELFF.